A single sample is the source of the 4 T cell receptor beta chains below, sequenced in a study of CD8 T cells in Susac syndrome. Reverse transcription used roughly 0.5 to 1 ug RNA and random hexamers. TCRdb reanalysed the immunoSEQ multiplex PCR reads using MiXCR and keeps one entry per CDR3 protein. The sample lists about 110,000 distinct CDR3 sequences; about 95% were seen once. Source material: CD4+ T cells from PBMCs. These receptors came from a human donor in good health.

The CDR3 sequence: CASSLTSGGAGEQFF. The CDR3, as DNA: TGTGCCAGCAGCCTGACTAGCGGGGGGGCTGGGGAGCAGTTCTTC. V gene TRBV4-2 combines with J gene TRBJ2-1; TRBD2 matches at 14 bases. The V segment lost 4 bases and the J segment 10 bases; nucleotides outside the gene matches: 6. The CDR3 covers 15 residues. Germline CDR1 LGHNA, CDR2 YNFKEQ.

Here the CDR3 reads CASSRPGGPGNEQFF. As DNA, the CDR3 is TGCGCCAGCAGCCGCCCGGGGGGGCCGGGCAATGAGCAGTTCTTC. The chain joins TRBV5-1 to TRBJ2-1; 8 bases fit TRBD2. CDR3 length equals 15 residues. V lost 4 bases to trimming and J lost 6 bases; unmatched junction nucleotides: 9. From germline, CDR1 is SGHRS and CDR2 YFSETQ.

This clonotype showed up just once. The chain recombines TRBV6-1 with TRBJ2-4; D could derive from TRBD1 or TRBD2 (5 bases each). The CDR3 totals 17 residues. V dropped 8 bases and J dropped 1 base, with 21 bases sitting between them. Germline CDR1 and CDR2: MNHNS and SASEGT. CDR3 coding DNA: TGTGCCAGCCGCATCTCCGGGGCCCTACAGGCCAAAAACATTCAGTACTTC. Translated: CASRISGALQAKNIQYF.

DNA of the CDR3: TGTGCCAGCAGCGTAGCGGGTCAGGCCCAGGGGGAGACCCAGTACTTC. Translating it yields CASSVAGQAQGETQYF. V usage is TRBV9 and J usage is TRBJ2-5, with a weak D call TRBD1 (6 bases). The ends were cut back, 0 bases at V and 5 bases at J, with 17 bases in the middle. Germline values: CDR1 SGDLS, CDR2 YYNGEE. The CDR3 length is 16 residues.